These 8 T cell receptor beta chains share one sample of origin, sequenced in a study of liver allograft versus peripheral blood T cells. Background on the study: Hepatic allograft T cell receptor repertoires were evaluated relative to those present in recipients' peripheral blood.

TCRdb re-called the reads with MiXCR, one entry per CDR3 protein. The table includes approximately 9,000 distinct CDR3 sequences, approximately 18% detected once. The receptors were sampled from a human patient who had a liver transplant. The graft donor may account for some of the T cells.

This clonotype was detected once. With a much larger clone just one base away, this may be a read error. No conserved phenylalanine or tryptophan is present at the end of the CDR3, so a read error is the likely explanation. The rearrangement links TRBV19 to TRBJ1-6; weak D call: TRBD1 (5 bases). The CDR3 is made up of 16 amino acids. Germline-derived CDR1 and CDR2 are LNHDA and SQIVND (reference sequence). V lost 4 bases to trimming and J lost 1 base, with 11 bases between them. CDR3 sequence (DNA): TGTGCCAGTAGTAAGGCCAGGGCGTCCTATAATTCACCCCTCCACCTT. As protein: CASSKARASYNSPLHL.

The rearrangement links TRBV7-9 to TRBJ1-2; the match to TRBD1 covers 9 bases. This CDR3 has 13 residues. V trimming: 5 bases; J trimming: 5 bases; junction bases outside the gene matches: 3. CDR1 is SEHNR and CDR2 is FQNEAQ in the germline V gene (reference sequence). The CDR3 sequence is CASSGTGKYGYTF. The CDR3, as DNA: TGTGCCAGCAGCGGGACAGGGAAGTATGGCTACACCTTC.

The rearrangement joins TRBV30 to TRBJ2-3, with TRBD2 matching 7 bases. The CDR3 has 18 residues. The trim removed 7 bases at V and 0 bases at J, leaving 19 bases unmatched. CDR1 and CDR2 (germline): GTSNPN, SVGIG (reference sequence). For the CDR3, the DNA is TGTGCCTCCTGGGGGGGATTCATCCAAGCCTCTAGCACAGATACGCAGTATTTT. This encodes CASWGGFIQASSTDTQYF.

The chain links TRBV2 to TRBJ1-1; the D gene is possibly TRBD1 (6 bases). Germline V lookup: CDR1 SNHLY, CDR2 FYNNEI. The CDR3 loop spans 12 amino acids. V was cut by 4 bases and J by 6 bases, with 9 bases left in between. The DNA of the CDR3 is TGTGCCAGCAGTGGCAGGGGTCCTGAAGCTTTCTTT. Encoded protein: CASSGRGPEAFF.

This clonotype was observed a few times. The J gene is TRBJ1-5, the V gene TRBV11-2; D unresolved. V gave up 4 bases and J gave up 1 base, with 5 bases separating them. CDR1 is SGHAT and CDR2 is FQNNGV in the germline V gene. The CDR3 extends over 13 amino acids. CDR3 residues: CASSSTSNQPQHF. CDR3 DNA: TGTGCCAGCAGCTCCACAAGCAATCAGCCCCAGCATTTT.

V usage is TRBV7-2 and J usage is TRBJ2-7; D is perhaps TRBD1 (5 bases). Germline-derived CDR1 and CDR2 are SGHTA and FQGNSA. CDR3 length: 13 residues. Between the trimmed V and J ends, which lost 5 bases and 1 base, there was a span of 9 bases. The CDR3 nucleotides read TGTGCCAGCAGCCCGGACATTTCCTACGAGCAGTACTTC. This sequence encodes CASSPDISYEQYF. The complete variable domain, with remaining parts taken from reference TRBV7-2 and TRBJ2-7, reads GAGVSQSPSNKVTEKGKDVELRCDPISGHTALYWYRQSLGQGLEFLIYFQGNSAPDKSGLPSDRFSAERTGGSVSTLTIQRTQQEDSAVYLCASSPDISYEQYFGPGTRLTVT.

This clonotype was observed a handful of times. V gene TRBV3-1 combines with J gene TRBJ2-7, with 7 bases that match TRBD1. Germline-derived CDR1 and CDR2 are LGHDT and YNNKEL (reference sequence). The CDR3 length is 17 residues. V lost 2 bases, J lost 2 bases, and 12 bases stayed unmatched. CDR3 bases: TGTGCCAGCAGCCAACACGTCCGGGACAGCGGTACCTACGAGCAGTACTTC. It yields the protein CASSQHVRDSGTYEQYF.

The genes are TRBV9 and TRBJ2-7, with 11 bases fitting TRBD2. Germline values: CDR1 SGDLS, CDR2 YYNGEE. The CDR3 is made up of 15 amino acids. After removal of 0 bases from V and 4 bases from J, the junction contained 3 bases not matched to a gene. This CDR3 is CASSVGTSGGYEQYF. CDR3 DNA: TGTGCCAGCAGCGTAGGAACTAGCGGGGGATACGAGCAGTACTTC. The full variable domain, completed using reference TRBV9 and TRBJ2-7, is DSGVTQTPKHLITATGQRVTLRCSPRSGDLSVYWYQQSLDQGLQFLIQYYNGEERAKGNILERFSAQQFPDLHSELNLSSLELGDSALYFCASSVGTSGGYEQYFGPGTRLTVT.